Listed below are T cell receptor beta chains from one sample, sequenced in a study of cytomegalovirus exposure and HLA in healthy donors. TCRdb's table, derived via immunoSEQ multiplex PCR, lists solely in-frame clones and lacks some. The sample lists fewer than 250,000 clones; around 80% were seen once. Sequencing was done on a sample of PBMCs. The receptors originated from a male donor in good health and CMV-seronegative. Both conserved end residues are part of each CDR3. The D gene is left open where the match is weak. A clone size is listed for some rows: how often the clone was seen (once, few, many), or a class if it is expanded.

TRBV12-5	NA	TRBJ2-1	NA	CASGDRDNNEQFF	TGTGCTAGTGGGGACCGGGACAACAATGAGCAGTTCTTC
TRBV11-3	NA	TRBJ2-5	NA	CASSLWVGGGAQETQYF	TGTGCCAGCAGCTTATGGGTAGGAGGCGGTGCCCAAGAGACCCAGTACTTC
TRBV7-9	NA	TRBJ2-6	TRBD2	CSSSLELGGLGANVLTF	TGTTCCAGCAGCTTAGAGTTGGGGGGACTAGGGGCCAACGTCCTGACTTTC
TRBV6-1	NA	TRBJ2-7	NA	CASSEQDGSYEQYF	TGTGCCAGCAGTGAACAGGATGGGTCCTACGAGCAGTACTTC
TRBV6-5	once	TRBJ2-7	NA	CASSLTVSYEQYF	TGTGCCAGCAGTTTGACTGTCTCCTACGAGCAGTACTTC
TRBV30	NA	TRBJ1-2	NA	CAWSTATGGGYTF	TGTGCCTGGAGTACCGCCACTGGTGGTGGCTACACCTTC
TRBV5-1	few	TRBJ1-1	TRBD1	CASRGEGQGSTEAFF	TGCGCCAGCAGGGGGGAAGGACAGGGATCCACTGAAGCTTTCTTT
TRBV28	NA	TRBJ1-1	NA	CASSGGLITEAFF	TGTGCCAGCAGTGGAGGATTAATCACTGAAGCTTTCTTT
TRBV10-3	NA	TRBJ2-3	TRBD2	CAISGVVAGADTQYF	TGTGCCATCAGTGGGGTAGTAGCGGGCGCGGATACGCAGTATTTT
TRBV29-1	NA	TRBJ1-1	TRBD1	CSVAPRQGNTEAFF	TGCAGCGTGGCCCCGCGACAGGGGAACACTGAAGCTTTCTTT
TRBV19	NA	TRBJ2-1	NA	CASSIQGSNEQFF	TGTGCCAGTAGTATCCAGGGTTCAAATGAGCAGTTCTTC
TRBV6-1	NA	TRBJ2-1	NA	CASSERTGASYNEQFF	TGTGCCAGCAGTGAACGAACAGGCGCCTCCTACAATGAGCAGTTCTTC
TRBV19	once	TRBJ2-2	TRBD2	CASRTTLAGGVTGELFF	TGTGCCAGTAGGACCACCCTAGCGGGAGGGGTCACCGGGGAGCTGTTTTTT
TRBV14	NA	TRBJ2-7	NA	CASSRVRGYEQYF	TGTGCCAGCAGCCGAGTAAGGGGCTACGAGCAGTACTTC
TRBV28	NA	TRBJ1-2	NA	CASSSTRQAGYGYTF	TGTGCCAGCAGTTCAACTAGGCAAGCGGGCTATGGCTACACCTTC
TRBV30	NA	TRBJ1-5	NA	CAWSDILANQPQHF	TGTGCCTGGAGTGATATTTTGGCCAATCAGCCCCAGCATTTT
TRBV10-3	NA	TRBJ2-1	NA	CAIRYLSGNEQFF	TGTGCCATCAGGTACCTTTCAGGGAATGAGCAGTTCTTC
TRBV15	NA	TRBJ2-7	NA	CATSRGGGRSYEQYF	TGTGCCACCAGCAGAGGGGGGGGGCGTTCCTACGAGCAGTACTTC
TRBV29-1	NA	TRBJ2-7	NA	CSVEDKTGTYEQYF	TGCAGCGTTGAAGATAAGACAGGTACCTACGAGCAGTACTTC
TRBV7-9	NA	TRBJ2-7	TRBD1	CSSSLGQAYEQYF	TGTTCCAGCAGTTTGGGACAGGCCTACGAGCAGTACTTC
TRBV6-5	NA	TRBJ2-5	NA	CASSYSRVLQGTQYF	TGTGCCAGCAGTTACTCGAGGGTCCTGCAAGGGACCCAGTACTTC
TRBV18	NA	TRBJ1-2	NA	CASSPLTTGLKNGYTF	TGTGCCAGCTCACCACTTACGACAGGTTTAAAGAATGGCTACACCTTC
TRBV6-5	NA	TRBJ2-7	TRBD2	CASSHSSGRNEQYF	TGTGCCAGCTCCCATTCTAGCGGGAGAAACGAGCAGTACTTC
TRBV7-3	NA	TRBJ2-3	TRBD2	CASSLRALGREGPEDTQYF	TGTGCCAGCAGCCTAAGGGCTTTAGGGCGGGAGGGCCCGGAGGATACGCAGTATTTT
TRBV6-5	NA	TRBJ2-7	TRBD1	CASSYQGANEQYF	TGTGCCAGCAGTTACCAGGGGGCGAACGAGCAGTACTTC
TRBV7-6	few	TRBJ1-3	NA	CASSLGVMTGNTIYF	TGTGCCAGCAGCTTAGGTGTTATGACAGGAAACACCATATATTTT
TRBV10-1	NA	TRBJ1-1	TRBD1	CASRGTGPNTEAFF	TGCGCCAGCAGGGGGACAGGGCCGAACACTGAAGCTTTCTTT
TRBV11-2	once	TRBJ1-5	NA	CASSRNGDTNQPQHF	TGTGCCAGCAGCCGAAACGGGGACACCAATCAGCCCCAGCATTTT
TRBV18	once	TRBJ1-2	NA	CASSPKRDYGYTF	TGTGCCAGCTCACCGAAGAGGGACTATGGCTACACCTTC
TRBV5-4	NA	TRBJ1-2	NA	CASSDSSSRDGYTF	TGTGCCAGCAGCGACAGTTCATCCCGAGATGGCTACACCTTC
TRBV9	NA	TRBJ2-2	TRBD2	CASSVATGLAVGELFF	TGTGCCAGCAGCGTAGCTACGGGACTAGCAGTCGGGGAGCTGTTTTTT
TRBV9	NA	TRBJ2-2	NA	CASSTSTGELFF	TGTGCCAGCAGCACATCCACCGGGGAGCTGTTTTTT